The 20 T cell receptor beta chains reported below all come from one sample, sequenced in a study of Tregs in tolerant kidney transplant recipients. The repertoire was sequenced with immunoSEQ multiplex PCR; TCRdb's copy has only in-frame clones and lacks some. The data hold some 66,000 clones, with roughly 92% observed a single time. The starting material was CD8+ T cells from blood, obtained before the transplant. All receptors come from a human donor who received a combined kidney and bone marrow transplant.

The V and J genes are TRBV6-6 and TRBJ2-1; weak D call: TRBD1 (6 bases). The CDR3 loop spans 16 amino acids. Germline CDR1 is MNHNY and CDR2 is SVGAGI (reference sequence). Trimming left V 5 bases short and J 0 bases short, with 14 bases between. CDR3 sequence: CASSAQGLNSYNEQFF. The CDR3 DNA sequence: TGTGCCAGCAGTGCTCAGGGGCTAAACTCCTACAATGAGCAGTTCTTC.

The chain couples TRBV5-8 to TRBJ2-2; D remains unclear. This CDR3 contains 13 residues. The V gene's germline CDR1 is SGHTS and CDR2 YDEGEE. V lost 2 bases and J 6 bases, leaving 8 bases between the germline ends. The CDR3: CASSFRTPGELFF. The DNA for the CDR3 is TGTGCCAGCAGCTTTAGAACCCCCGGGGAGCTGTTTTTT.

To note about this clone: Other DNA sequences in the same sample also yield this CDR3. The genes are TRBV9 and TRBJ2-1; 10 nucleotides agree with TRBD1. The CDR3 has 15 amino acids. Germline CDR1 reads SGDLS; CDR2 reads YYNGEE. V gave up 3 bases and J gave up 4 bases; unmatched junction bases: 4. DNA for the CDR3: TGTGCCAGCAGCGCCGGGACAGGGGCATACAATGAGCAGTTCTTC. Amino acid sequence: CASSAGTGAYNEQFF.

The V call is TRBV11-2, the J call TRBJ2-7; 9 nucleotides match TRBD1. Germline assignment: CDR1 SGHAT and CDR2 FQNNGV. The length of the CDR3 is 14 residues. V shed 5 bases and J 1 base; nucleotides not matched to a gene: 3. The CDR3 nucleotides read TGTGCCAGCAGCACAGGGGGCCCTTCCTACGAGCAGTACTTC. Translated, it gives CASSTGGPSYEQYF.

The genes are TRBV4-3 and TRBJ2-1, with TRBD2 identical over 7 bases. Germline trimming cut 1 base from V and 0 bases from J; bases unmatched to any gene: 0. The germline gives CDR1 LGHNA, CDR2 YSLEER. This CDR3 is built from 15 residues. The CDR3 loop reads CASSQGGGSYNEQFF. CDR3 coding DNA: TGCGCCAGCAGCCAAGGCGGGGGCTCCTACAATGAGCAGTTCTTC.

CDR3 loop: CASSEASGTSGLSTQYF. CDR3 coding DNA: TGTGCCAGCAGTGAAGCCTCCGGGACTAGCGGCCTCAGTACCCAGTACTTC. The chain links TRBV6-1 to TRBJ2-5, with 11 bases aligning to TRBD2. Germline V gene sequence: CDR1 MNHNS, CDR2 SASEGT. With 0 bases clipped from V and 8 bases from J, the junction kept 11 bases outside the gene matches. There are 17 residues in the CDR3.

To note about this clone: Other nucleotide sequences from this sample produce the same CDR3. The V and J genes are TRBV14 and TRBJ1-2; D gene ambiguous. Germline V gives CDR1 SGHDN, CDR2 FVKESK. V was cut by 4 bases and J by 0 bases, with 6 bases left in between. This CDR3 has 13 residues. The CDR3 DNA follows: TGTGCCAGCAGCCCCGGGACTAACTATGGCTACACCTTC. As protein: CASSPGTNYGYTF.

V and J are TRBV13 and TRBJ2-1, with 7 bases matching TRBD2. Germline values: CDR1 PRHDT, CDR2 FYEKMQ (reference sequence). The CDR3 length is 14 residues. V gave up 5 bases and J gave up 8 bases; unmatched junction bases: 9. CDR3 coding DNA: TGTGCCAGCAGCACGGGCGGGAGAGGCGATGAGCAGTTCTTC. It specifies CASSTGGRGDEQFF.

This clone came up a few times. Within the sample, other DNA sequences also encode this same CDR3. The chain links TRBV4-2 to TRBJ1-3; TRBD1 matches at 7 bases. Trimming took 4 bases from V and 0 from J; bases not matched to a gene: 3. Germline CDR1 LGHNA, CDR2 YNFKEQ. The CDR3 is 15 residues long. The CDR3 coding sequence is TGTGCCAGCAGCCCGGGACAGAGCTCTGGAAACACCATATATTTT. Its protein is CASSPGQSSGNTIYF.

This chain connects TRBV29-1 to TRBJ2-1; 12 positions match TRBD2. The CDR3 is 14 residues long. Germline CDR1 is SQVTM and CDR2 is ANQGSEA. Losses at the gene ends were 2 bases for V and 9 bases for J; bases not matched to a gene: 5. The chain's CDR3 is CSVEPLAGGFEQFF. The CDR3 DNA reads TGCAGCGTTGAACCACTAGCGGGAGGTTTTGAGCAGTTCTTC.

A word on this clone: The junction and the germline gene differ at one end; a read error may be behind it. This chain uses TRBV5-8 with TRBJ2-7; 7 nucleotides agree with TRBD1. Germline assignment: CDR1 SGHTS and CDR2 YDEGEE. This CDR3 comprises 15 residues. CDR3 region: CASSLVFQGAYEQYF. In DNA, the CDR3 is TGTGCCAGCAGTTTGGTCTTCCAGGGGGCCTACGAGCAGTACTTC.

The chain carries TRBV19 and TRBJ2-2; D is possibly TRBD1 (5 bases). Deletions cut 4 bases from V and 2 bases from J, with 14 bases between. The germline CDR1 and CDR2 sequences are LNHDA and SQIVND (reference sequence). CDR3 length: 16 amino acids. CDR3 nucleotides: TGTGCCAGTAGTACCCCCACAGGTTACAACACCGGGGAGCTGTTTTTT. It encodes CASSTPTGYNTGELFF.

This clone has just one count. The chain carries TRBV11-2 and TRBJ1-2; D is undetermined. There are 15 residues in the CDR3. The V end was cut by 7 bases, the J end by 1 base, with 16 bases between. Germline assignment: CDR1 SGHAT and CDR2 FQNNGV. CDR3 amino acids: CASTFGVEINYGYTF. CDR3 DNA sequence: TGTGCCAGCACCTTCGGGGTAGAGATTAACTATGGCTACACCTTC.

The chain employs TRBV15 and TRBJ2-5, with a possible D match to TRBD2 (6 bases). The CDR3 has 15 residues. Germline V lookup: CDR1 LNHNV, CDR2 YYDKDF (reference sequence). Trimming took 0 bases from V and 2 from J, leaving 10 bases between them. The CDR3 coding sequence is TGTGCCACCAGCAGAGATGGGGCGGGACAAGAGACCCAGTACTTC. Its translation: CATSRDGAGQETQYF.

The chain combines TRBV11-3 with TRBJ1-1, with TRBD1 as a possible D gene (6 bases). CDR3 length: 13 amino acids. The germline V and J ends were trimmed by 1 base and 7 bases, with 10 bases remaining between them. Germline values: CDR1 SGHNT, CDR2 YENEEA. The CDR3 is CASSLGVGGEAFF. As DNA, the CDR3 is TGTGCCAGCAGCTTAGGTGTAGGGGGTGAAGCTTTCTTT.

The V gene is TRBV7-6, the J gene TRBJ2-3, with 13 bases matching TRBD2. This CDR3 spans 15 amino acids. V was pared by 5 bases and J by 5 bases, with 4 bases of the junction left unmatched. Germline lookup yields CDR1 SGHVS and CDR2 FNYEAQ. The CDR3 sequence is CASSTRTSGGDTQYF. In DNA form, the CDR3 reads TGTGCCAGCAGCACCCGGACTAGCGGGGGAGATACGCAGTATTTT.

The chain recombines TRBV30 with TRBJ1-2; 7 bases map to TRBD1. The CDR3 has 13 residues. Germline CDR1 GTSNPN, CDR2 SVGIG (reference sequence). With 0 bases clipped from V and 6 bases from J, the junction kept 4 bases outside the gene matches. The CDR3 nucleotides are TGTGCCTGGAGTGTAGTTACAGGGGATGGCTACACCTTC. Protein product: CAWSVVTGDGYTF.

J is TRBJ2-7 and V is TRBV7-9, with D perhaps TRBD1 (5 bases). V was clipped by 1 base and J by 3 bases, with 13 bases between them. Germline CDR1 reads SEHNR; CDR2 reads FQNEAQ (reference sequence). The CDR3 has 15 residues. Here the CDR3 reads CASSLVGQGYYEQYF. CDR3 DNA: TGTGCCAGCAGCTTAGTGGGCCAGGGTTACTACGAGCAGTACTTC.

The chain carries TRBV15 and TRBJ2-7, with D maybe TRBD2 (5 bases). The germline CDR1 and CDR2 sequences are LNHNV and YYDKDF (reference sequence). The CDR3 is 13 amino acids. The V end was cut by 1 base, the J end by 4 bases, with 8 bases between. CDR3 protein: CATSRGGDYEQYF. For the CDR3, the DNA is TGTGCCACCAGCAGAGGGGGAGATTACGAGCAGTACTTC.

V and J are TRBV5-6 and TRBJ2-3; D ambiguous. Germline CDR1 SGHDT, CDR2 YYEEEE. The V end lost 0 bases, the J end lost 4 bases, and 6 bases lay between the germline ends. The CDR3 is made up of 13 amino acids. In DNA form, the CDR3 reads TGTGCCAGCAGCTTGGGTTGGCCAGATACGCAGTATTTT. As protein: CASSLGWPDTQYF. The whole variable domain, remainder taken from reference TRBV5-6 and TRBJ2-3, is DAGVTQSPTHLIKTRGQQVTLRCSPKSGHDTVSWYQQALGQGPQFIFQYYEEEERQRGNFPDRFSGHQFPNYSSELNVNALLLGDSALYLCASSLGWPDTQYFGPGTRLTVL.